The sequence of this T cell receptor (beta chain) was determined in a study of OX40 agonist ivuxolimab in advanced cancers. Study information: The study gave patients intravenous ivuxolimab at 0.01 to 10 mg/kg every 2 weeks.

On this clone: The antigen is not known.

General study findings and limits: Circulating CD4+ and CD8+ T cells showed clonal expansion by week 6 at 0.1 to 3.0 mg/kg.

Only in-frame clones appear in the TCRdb table, and some are missing; sequencing was by immunoSEQ multiplex PCR. The profile shows 52,000 or so clones, less than 85% of them singletons. V was clipped by 6 bases and J by 8 bases, with 20 bases between them. The germline CDR1 and CDR2 sequences are LGHNT and FRNRAP. There are 15 residues in the CDR3. The chain joins TRBV12-5 to TRBJ2-1; D remains unclear. The TCR sequence derives from an adult with an advanced solid tumor such as melanoma, head and neck, liver or kidney cancer. The sample was CD4+ or CD8+ T cells sorted from blood, taken in a trial of the OX40 agonist ivuxolimab. The CDR3 DNA sequence: TGTGCTAGTGGCTCTCCCGGGTCTAAACGCTATGAGCAGTTCTTC. Translating it yields CASGSPGSKRYEQFF.